A selection of T cell receptor beta chains follows, all from one sample in a study of blood T cells in healthy people across ages. TCRdb re-called the 5' RACE reads through MiXCR, storing one row per CDR3 protein. The table records approximately 1,000,000 distinct CDR3 sequences, 35% to 40% of them present only once. What was sequenced was blood. The receptor source for this set is a man in his late teens or twenties in good health. Both conserved end residues are part of each CDR3. Each record gives: V gene, CDR3 protein.

>TRBV29-1
CSVARGNTDTQYF
>TRBV12-3/TRBV12-4
CASKYGMVEYNEQFF
>TRBV7-2
CASSRKGSDEQYF
>TRBV6-1
CASSEYTGIATNEKLFF
>TRBV5-1
CASSSGTAIGWNTEAFF
>TRBV20-1
CSARDTLGATSADTQYF
>TRBV20-1
CSARSGGWDNEQFF
>TRBV9
CASSQNLNEQYF
>TRBV7-2
CASSPRDQETQYF
>TRBV7-9
CASSTPNGELFF
>TRBV4-2
CASSQAGTLYNEQFF
>TRBV2
CASSGQRGSTEAFF
>TRBV9
CASSVGASGNTIYF
>TRBV4-1
CASSRTGTGGFGDTQYF
>TRBV30
CAWSRAGKFYGYTF
>TRBV9
CASSVGSDGHTGELFF
>TRBV7-2
CASSLRDKTYEQYF